This paragraph reports one T cell receptor (beta chain). Its specificity is not known. The data derive from a study of cytomegalovirus exposure and HLA in healthy donors. The junction had 7 bases not matched to a gene; V was cut back by 5 bases and J by 3 bases. The CDR3 length is 14 residues. Looked up from germline, CDR1 is MNHEY and CDR2 is SVGAGI. The PCR used 60 Vbeta and 13 Jbeta primers. Measured with immunoSEQ multiplex PCR; TCRdb has only the in-frame clones, and not every one. The table for this sample gives 96,000 or so clones. Study-level findings and limits: According to a later analysis, most TCR beta chains associated with CMV appeared HLA-restricted.

The genes are TRBV6-5 and TRBJ2-7; 7 bases match TRBD2. This receptor was identified in a woman aged 25 to 39 in good health and CMV-seronegative. Sequencing was carried out using PBMCs. The CDR3 nucleotides read TGTGCCAGCAGTCCCTCCGGGACTAACTACGAGCAGTACTTC. Protein product: CASSPSGTNYEQYF.